The clone carrying this T cell receptor (beta chain) was detected many times. The data belong to a study of Graves' ophthalmopathy and Graves' hyperthyroidism. Germline lookup yields CDR1 MNHEY and CDR2 SVGEGT. This CDR3 spans 14 amino acids. With 2 bases clipped from V and 5 bases from J, the junction kept 5 bases outside the gene matches. From RNA, the CDR3 regions of TCR beta chains were amplified and sequenced. HTBI-primed RT-PCR formed the first round, and a multiplex PCR formed the second. One entry per CDR3 protein results from TCRdb running MiXCR on the multiplex PCR reads. The repertoire has a few hundred thousand distinct CDR3 sequences, about a sixth of them found once; the top ten carry 10% to 15%.

Sequences were obtained from peripheral blood. The J gene is TRBJ2-5, the V gene TRBV6-2 or TRBV6-3; the match to TRBD2 covers 7 bases. The sequence was obtained from an adult man with Graves' ophthalmopathy. The chain's CDR3 is CASSYQRGRETQYF. CDR3 in DNA: TGTGCCAGCAGTTACCAGCGGGGACGGGAGACCCAGTACTTC.